This T cell receptor beta chain was captured by sequencing in a study of patients and donors after allogeneic stem cell transplantation (dated by TCRdb to 2018 to 2020). In the germline V gene, CDR1 corresponds to SGDLS and CDR2 to YYNGEE. Inclusive of the bounding cysteine and phenylalanine, the CDR3 is 15 residues long. Of all the DNA, just the CDR3 is kept, 45 bases in frame from base 1. Germline trimming: 0 bases from V, 6 bases from J; junction bases outside gene matches: 5. As for this clonotype: This clone's antigen is unknown. Per-base qualities were not stored, and no clone one base away is much larger.

The library was made by RT-PCR. Data came from a NextSeq 550. Through fastp at Q25 and MiXCR, TCRdb rebuilt clones from the public reads, retaining in-frame beta chains. Each CDR3 protein gets just one entry, which takes the most common genes and DNA from the rows behind it. This sample holds 30,000 or so distinct CDR3 sequences; about 6.5% were observed only once. The ten largest clones add up to 34% of the sample. Sequencing was carried out using blood, either unsorted or a sorted T cell fraction (not recorded which). The receptor was derived from a human donor who was either an allogeneic HSCT recipient or a stem cell or donor lymphocyte infusion donor (not recorded which). It is not recorded whose cells these are; they may come from a transplant donor. The sequence joins TRBV9 to TRBJ2-2, with 7 junctional bases fitting TRBD2. The nucleotide sequence reads TGTGCCAGCAGCGTAGTGGGCGGGAGCTCCGGGGAGCTGTTTTTT. This gives the protein CASSVVGGSSGELFF.